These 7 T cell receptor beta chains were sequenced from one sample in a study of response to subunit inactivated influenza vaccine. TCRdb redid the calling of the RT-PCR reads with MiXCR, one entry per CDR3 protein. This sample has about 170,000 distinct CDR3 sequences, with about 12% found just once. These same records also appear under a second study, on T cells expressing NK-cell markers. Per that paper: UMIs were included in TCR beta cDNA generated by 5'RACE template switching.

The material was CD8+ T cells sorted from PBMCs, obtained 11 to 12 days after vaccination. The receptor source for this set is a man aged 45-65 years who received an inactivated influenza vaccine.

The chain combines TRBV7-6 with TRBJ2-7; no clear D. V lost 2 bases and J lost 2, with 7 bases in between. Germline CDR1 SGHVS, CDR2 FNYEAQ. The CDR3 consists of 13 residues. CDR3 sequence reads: CASSLSTTYEQYF. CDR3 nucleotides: TGTGCCAGCAGCTTAAGTACGACCTACGAGCAGTACTTC.

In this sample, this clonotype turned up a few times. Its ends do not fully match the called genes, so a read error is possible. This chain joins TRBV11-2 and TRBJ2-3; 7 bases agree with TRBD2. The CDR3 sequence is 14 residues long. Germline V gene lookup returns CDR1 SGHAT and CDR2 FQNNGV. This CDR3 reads CASSSSGYTDPQYF. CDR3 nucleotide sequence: TGTGCCAGCAGTTCTAGCGGCTACACAGATCCGCAGTATTTT.

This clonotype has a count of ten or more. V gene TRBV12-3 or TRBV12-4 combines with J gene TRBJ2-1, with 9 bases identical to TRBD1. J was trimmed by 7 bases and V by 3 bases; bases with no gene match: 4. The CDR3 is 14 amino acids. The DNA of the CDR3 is TGTGCCAGCAGTTTGACAGGGGGTCCAAATGAGCAGTTCTTC. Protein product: CASSLTGGPNEQFF.

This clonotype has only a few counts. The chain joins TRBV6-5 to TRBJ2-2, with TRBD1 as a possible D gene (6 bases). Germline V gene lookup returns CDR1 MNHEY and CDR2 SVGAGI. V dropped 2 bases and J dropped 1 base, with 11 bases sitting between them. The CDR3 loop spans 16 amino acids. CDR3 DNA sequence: TGTGCCAGCAGTTACGGGGACACCATGAACACCGGGGAGCTGTTTTTT. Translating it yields CASSYGDTMNTGELFF.

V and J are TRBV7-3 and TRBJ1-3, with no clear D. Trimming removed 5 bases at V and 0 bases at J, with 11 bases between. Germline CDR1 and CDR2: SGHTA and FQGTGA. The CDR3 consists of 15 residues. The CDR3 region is CASSIGFGSGNTIYF. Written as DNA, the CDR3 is TGTGCCAGCAGCATTGGGTTCGGCTCTGGAAACACCATATATTTT.

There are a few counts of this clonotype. CDR3 loop: CASSSLNEKLFF. CDR3 nucleotide sequence: TGTGCCAGCAGCTCGCTAAATGAAAAACTGTTTTTT. The V call is TRBV7-6, the J call TRBJ1-4; D is uncertain. Germline V lookup: CDR1 SGHVS, CDR2 FNYEAQ. CDR3 length: 12 amino acids. Trimming stripped 4 bases from V and 5 bases from J, with 5 bases between.

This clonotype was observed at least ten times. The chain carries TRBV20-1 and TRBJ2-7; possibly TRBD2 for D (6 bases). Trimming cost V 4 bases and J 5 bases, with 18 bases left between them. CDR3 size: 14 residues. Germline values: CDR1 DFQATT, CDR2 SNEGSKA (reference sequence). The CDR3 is CSATSRDSLHEQYF. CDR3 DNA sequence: TGCAGTGCTACAAGCCGGGACTCCCTCCACGAGCAGTACTTC.